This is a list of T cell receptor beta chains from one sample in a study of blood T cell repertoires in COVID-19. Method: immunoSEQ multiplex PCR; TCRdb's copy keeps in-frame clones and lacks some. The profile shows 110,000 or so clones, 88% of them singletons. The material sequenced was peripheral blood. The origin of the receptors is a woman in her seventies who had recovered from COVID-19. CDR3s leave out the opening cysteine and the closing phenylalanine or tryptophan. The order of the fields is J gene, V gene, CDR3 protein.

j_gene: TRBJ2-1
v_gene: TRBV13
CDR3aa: ASSSPTGAYNEQF

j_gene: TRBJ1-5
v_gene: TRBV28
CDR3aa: ASSSEGWGVLQPQH

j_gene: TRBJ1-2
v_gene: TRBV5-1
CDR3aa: ASSLNPGQGAYGYT

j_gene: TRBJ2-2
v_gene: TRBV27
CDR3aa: ASRASGGAVTGELF

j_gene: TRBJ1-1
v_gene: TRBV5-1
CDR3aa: ASSLDSAGAEAF

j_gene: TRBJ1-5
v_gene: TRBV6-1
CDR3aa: ASSEGRISNQPQH

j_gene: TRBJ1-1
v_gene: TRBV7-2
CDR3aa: ASSLSWGAEAF

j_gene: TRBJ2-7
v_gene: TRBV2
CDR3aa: ASIANPSGSYEQY

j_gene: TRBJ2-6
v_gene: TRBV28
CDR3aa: ASRIAGGVGANVLT

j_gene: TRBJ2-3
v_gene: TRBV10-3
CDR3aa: AISELGQPTDTQY

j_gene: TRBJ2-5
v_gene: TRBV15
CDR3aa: ATSRGGAETQY

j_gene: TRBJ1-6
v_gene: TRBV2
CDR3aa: ASSRQGYSYNSPLH

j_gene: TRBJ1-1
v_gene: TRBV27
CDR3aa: ASSPRTGMNTEAF

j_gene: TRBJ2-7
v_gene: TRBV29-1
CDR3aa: SVALLGAYEQY

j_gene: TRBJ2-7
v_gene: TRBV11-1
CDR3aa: ASSFWGGSYEQY

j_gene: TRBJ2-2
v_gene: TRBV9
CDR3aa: ASSAGGTGELF

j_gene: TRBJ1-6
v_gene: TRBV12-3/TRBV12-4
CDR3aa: ASSLTGGSPLH

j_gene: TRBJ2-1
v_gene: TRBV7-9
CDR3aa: ASSFLTNTYNEQF

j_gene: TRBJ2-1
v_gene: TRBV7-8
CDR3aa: ASSPLGGRLYNEQF

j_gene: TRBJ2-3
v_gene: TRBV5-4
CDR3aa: ASSLADTDTQY

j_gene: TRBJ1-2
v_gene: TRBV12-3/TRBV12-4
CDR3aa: ASSFSRGGYT

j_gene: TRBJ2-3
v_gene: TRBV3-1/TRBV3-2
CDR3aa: ASSQGPSGGLTDTQY

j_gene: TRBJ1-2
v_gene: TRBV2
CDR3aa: ASSPTDRGSYGYT

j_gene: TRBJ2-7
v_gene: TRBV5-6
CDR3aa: ASSLVGQGIEQY

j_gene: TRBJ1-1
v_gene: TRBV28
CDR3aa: ASSWAGTGVNTEAF

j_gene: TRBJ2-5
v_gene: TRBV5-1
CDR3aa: ASSQQGREETQY

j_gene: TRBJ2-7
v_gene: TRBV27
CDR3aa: ASSTIYYEQY

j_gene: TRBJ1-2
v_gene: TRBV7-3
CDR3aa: ASSPTGTGYRPT